Each of the 20 T cell receptor beta chains below was sequenced from the same sample in a study of blood T cell repertoires in COVID-19. The repertoire was sequenced with immunoSEQ multiplex PCR; TCRdb's copy has only in-frame clones and lacks some. Among approximately 500,000 clones listed, approximately 92% were seen once. The sequenced sample consisted of peripheral blood. The receptors shown here come from a man younger than 35 with COVID-19, enrolled during active disease.

The chain links TRBV4-2 to TRBJ2-1; 8 bases fit TRBD1. The CDR3 is 17 amino acids. CDR1 and CDR2 from the germline V gene are LGHNA and YNFKEQ. The V segment lost 1 base and the J segment 10 bases; nucleotides outside the gene matches: 15. The CDR3 spells CASSQVWAGRGRGEQFF. The CDR3 DNA sequence: TGTGCCAGCAGCCAAGTATGGGCCGGCAGGGGGCGCGGGGAGCAGTTCTTC.

Comments on this clone: A read error may account for a junction end that differs from germline. J is TRBJ1-1 and V is TRBV18, with TRBD1 matching 7 bases. Germline V gene data show CDR1 as KGHSH and CDR2 as LQKENI. The CDR3 sequence is 15 residues long. The CDR3 loop is CASSPSLSNRDSGVF. The CDR3 region has the DNA TGTGCCAGCTCACCAAGTCTTAGCAACCGGGACAGTGGGGTCTTT.

In regard to this clone: This sample also contains other DNA sequences that code for the same CDR3. The chain combines TRBV11-3 with TRBJ2-5; TRBD2 aligns across 8 bases. From germline, CDR1 is SGHNT and CDR2 YENEEA. V lost 1 base, J lost 2 bases, and 3 bases stayed unmatched. The CDR3 sequence is 15 residues long. CDR3 nucleotide sequence: TGTGCCAGCAGCTTAGGATTAGCGGGGCAAGAGACCCAGTACTTC. This encodes CASSLGLAGQETQYF.

The chain recombines TRBV24-1 with TRBJ1-1, with D possibly TRBD1 on 6 matching bases. Germline CDR1 is KGHDR and CDR2 is SFDVKD. This CDR3 is built from 16 residues. V was cut by 9 bases and J by 1 base, with 20 bases left in between. The CDR3 coding sequence is TGTGCCACCCTCAACCCCTCCGGGGGGCGGAACACTGAAGCTTTCTTT. Translated: CATLNPSGGRNTEAFF.

The genes are TRBV5-8 and TRBJ2-1, with a weak D call TRBD2 (6 bases). Germline CDR1 SGHTS, CDR2 YDEGEE. The CDR3 covers 13 residues. Deletions cut 6 bases from V and 8 bases from J, with 15 bases between. This CDR3 reads CASTQIGGHEQFF. CDR3 bases: TGTGCCAGCACCCAGATCGGGGGACATGAGCAGTTCTTC.

The rearrangement links TRBV28 to TRBJ1-4, with D maybe TRBD1 (5 bases). Per germline, CDR1 MDHEN and CDR2 SYDVKM. V was pared by 5 bases and J by 0 bases, with 13 bases between. CDR3 length: 16 residues. The CDR3 protein is CASSGGGDPTNEKLFF. The DNA of the CDR3 is TGTGCCAGCAGTGGGGGAGGGGACCCAACTAATGAAAAACTGTTTTTT.

This chain uses TRBV30 with TRBJ1-4, with TRBD1 matching over 10 bases. This CDR3 is built from 13 residues. Trimming took 2 bases from V and 15 from J; bases not matched to a gene: 9. Germline V gives CDR1 GTSNPN, CDR2 SVGIG (reference sequence). Here the CDR3 DNA reads TGTGCCTGGAGTCGTGAACGGGACAGGGGATTGTTTTTT. This codes for CAWSRERDRGLFF. The full variable domain, its missing parts supplied by reference TRBV30 and TRBJ1-4, is SQTIHQWPATLVQPVGSPLSLECTVEGTSNPNLYWYRQAAGRGLQLLFYSVGIGQISSEVPQNLSASRPQDRQFILSSKKLLLSDSGFYLCAWSRERDRGLFFGSGTQLSVL.

CDR3 sequence (DNA): TGCGCCAGCAGCAAGACAGGAGGAGATGAAAAACTGTTTTTT. Translated, it gives CASSKTGGDEKLFF. J is TRBJ1-4 and V is TRBV5-1, with D perhaps TRBD1 (6 bases). The CDR3 is 14 amino acids. V lost 4 bases, J lost 6 bases, and 13 bases lay in between. Germline CDR1 SGHRS, CDR2 YFSETQ.

The chain recombines TRBV10-2 with TRBJ1-4, with unresolved D. Germline V CDR1 and CDR2: WSHSY, SAAADI. This CDR3 is built from 14 residues. Between the trimmed V and J ends, which lost 6 bases and 7 bases, there was a span of 15 bases. The CDR3 region is CASSTIWEGEKLFF. CDR3 nucleotide sequence: TGCGCCAGCAGCACCATCTGGGAGGGTGAAAAACTGTTTTTT.

The V gene is TRBV11-3, the J gene TRBJ2-3; a possible D gene is TRBD2 (6 bases). The CDR3 totals 15 residues. V lost 5 bases and J lost 3, with 15 bases in between. Germline V lookup: CDR1 SGHNT, CDR2 YENEEA. The CDR3 DNA follows: TGTGCCAGCAGCACAAGTGGGACTGCAACAGATACGCAGTATTTT. Protein product: CASSTSGTATDTQYF.

The V call is TRBV5-8, the J call TRBJ2-7; a weak D match, TRBD1 (5 bases). The ends were cut back, 4 bases at V and 6 bases at J, with 11 bases in the middle. Per the germline V gene, CDR1 is SGHTS and CDR2 is YDEGEE. This CDR3 has 12 residues. The CDR3 DNA is TGTGCCAGCAGCAGGGGCCCTGTCGAGCAGTACTTC. Translating it yields CASSRGPVEQYF.

The V call is TRBV11-2, the J call TRBJ2-5, with a possible D match to TRBD2 (6 bases). The CDR3 spans 13 residues. V was trimmed by 7 bases and J by 6 bases, leaving 15 bases between them. Germline lookup yields CDR1 SGHAT and CDR2 FQNNGV. CDR3 amino acids: CASTTAGRKTQYF. As DNA, the CDR3 is TGTGCCAGCACCACGGCAGGGAGGAAGACCCAGTACTTC.

The chain has TRBV5-1 and TRBJ1-1; D is perhaps TRBD1 (6 bases). V lost 3 bases and J 3 bases, leaving 15 bases between the germline ends. Per the germline V gene, CDR1 is SGHRS and CDR2 is YFSETQ. This CDR3 is built from 15 residues. CDR3 residues: CASSSTPWTDTEAFF. The CDR3 DNA sequence: TGCGCCAGCAGCTCCACCCCGTGGACAGACACTGAAGCTTTCTTT. The whole variable domain, filled in from reference TRBV5-1 and TRBJ1-1, reads KAGVTQTPRYLIKTRGQQVTLSCSPISGHRSVSWYQQTPGQGLQFLFEYFSETQRNKGNFPGRFSGRQFSNSRSEMNVSTLELGDSALYLCASSSTPWTDTEAFFGQGTRLTVV.

This chain connects TRBV7-6 to TRBJ2-2; D might be TRBD2 (5 bases). V was pared by 5 bases and J by 7 bases, with 17 bases between. The CDR3 has 15 residues. Per the germline V gene, CDR1 is SGHVS and CDR2 is FNYEAQ. The CDR3 here is CASSPTTSPGGELFF. CDR3 bases: TGTGCCAGCAGCCCTACTACTAGTCCGGGCGGGGAGCTGTTTTTT. Full variable domain (missing parts from reference TRBV7-6 and TRBJ2-2): GAGVSQSPRYKVTKRGQDVALRCDPISGHVSLYWYRQALGQGPEFLTYFNYEAQQDKSGLPNDRFSAERPEGSISTLTIQRTEQRDSAMYRCASSPTTSPGGELFFGEGSRLTVL.

The gene calls are TRBV6-5 and TRBJ1-1; D ambiguous. The CDR3 covers 15 residues. Trimming stripped 2 bases from V and 1 base from J, with 11 bases between. Germline CDR1 and CDR2: MNHEY and SVGAGI. The CDR3 bases are TGTGCCAGCAGTTACACGAGGGAGTGGAACACTGAAGCTTTCTTT. The encoded protein is CASSYTREWNTEAFF.

A word on this clone: This CDR3 is also generated by other DNA sequences in the sample. V usage is TRBV7-8 and J usage is TRBJ2-7; TRBD2 matches at 12 bases. CDR1 and CDR2 from the germline V gene are SGHVS and FQNEAQ. The trim removed 3 bases at V and 4 bases at J, leaving 1 base unmatched. CDR3 size: 14 residues. CDR3 loop: CASSLTSGGYEQYF. CDR3 nucleotide sequence: TGTGCCAGCAGCTTGACTAGCGGGGGTTACGAGCAGTACTTC.

The J gene is TRBJ2-7, the V gene TRBV3-1 (or the pseudogene TRBV3-2); TRBD2 matches 12 bases. The CDR3 consists of 16 residues. V was pared by 1 base and J by 3 bases, with 4 bases of the junction left unmatched. Germline V CDR1 and CDR2: LGHDT, YNNKEL (reference sequence). The CDR3 sequence: CASSQGGLAGLYEQYF. CDR3 in DNA: TGTGCCAGCAGCCAAGGAGGACTAGCGGGACTCTACGAGCAGTACTTC.

The chain couples TRBV27 to TRBJ2-3; 9 bases map to TRBD2. This CDR3 spans 16 amino acids. Unmatched junction bases numbered 10, after V lost 3 bases and J lost 6 bases. Germline assignment: CDR1 MNHEY and CDR2 SMNVEV (reference sequence). This CDR3 reads CASSFLSSGTADTQYF. The CDR3 coding sequence is TGTGCCAGCAGTTTCCTGTCTAGCGGGACGGCGGATACGCAGTATTTT.

This clone was counted only a few times. Additional DNA sequences in this sample encode the identical CDR3. This chain links TRBV6-1 with TRBJ1-5; 9 bases align to TRBD1. The J segment lost 3 bases and the V segment lost 4 bases, leaving 7 bases of the junction unmatched. This CDR3 has 16 residues. The V gene's germline CDR1 is MNHNS and CDR2 SASEGT. As DNA, the CDR3 is TGTGCCAGCAGTGGTCCGGGACAGGGTACCAATCAGCCCCAGCATTTT. This encodes CASSGPGQGTNQPQHF.

The chain joins TRBV14 to TRBJ2-3; 8 bases map to TRBD1. In germline, CDR1 is SGHDN, CDR2 FVKESK. This CDR3 spans 15 amino acids. Unmatched junction bases numbered 14, after V lost 7 bases and J lost 8 bases. CDR3: CASKKQGAGLGTQYF. The DNA for the CDR3 is TGTGCCAGCAAGAAGCAGGGGGCAGGATTAGGTACGCAGTATTTT.